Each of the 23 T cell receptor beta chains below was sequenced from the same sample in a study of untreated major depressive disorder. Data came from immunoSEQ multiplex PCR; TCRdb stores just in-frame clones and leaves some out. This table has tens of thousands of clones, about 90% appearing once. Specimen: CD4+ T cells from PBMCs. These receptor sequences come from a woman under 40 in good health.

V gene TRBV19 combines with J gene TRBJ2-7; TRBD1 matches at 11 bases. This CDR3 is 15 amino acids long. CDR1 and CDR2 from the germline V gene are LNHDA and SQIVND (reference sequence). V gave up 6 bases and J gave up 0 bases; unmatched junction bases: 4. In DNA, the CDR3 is TGTGCCAGTAGAGACGGGACAGGGGGCTCCTACGAGCAGTACTTC. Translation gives CASRDGTGGSYEQYF.

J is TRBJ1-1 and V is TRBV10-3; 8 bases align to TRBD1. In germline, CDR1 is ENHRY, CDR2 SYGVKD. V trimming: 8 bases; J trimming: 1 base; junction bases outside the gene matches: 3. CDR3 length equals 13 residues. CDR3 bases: TGTGCCATCCGCGGGACAGGGAACACTGAAGCTTTCTTT. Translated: CAIRGTGNTEAFF.

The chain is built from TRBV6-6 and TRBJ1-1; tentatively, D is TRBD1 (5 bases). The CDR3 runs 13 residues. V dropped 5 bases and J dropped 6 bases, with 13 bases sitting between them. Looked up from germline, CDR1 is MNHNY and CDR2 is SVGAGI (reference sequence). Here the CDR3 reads CASSRGQGAEAFF. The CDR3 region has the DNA TGTGCCAGCAGTCGAGGCCAGGGCGCTGAAGCTTTCTTT.

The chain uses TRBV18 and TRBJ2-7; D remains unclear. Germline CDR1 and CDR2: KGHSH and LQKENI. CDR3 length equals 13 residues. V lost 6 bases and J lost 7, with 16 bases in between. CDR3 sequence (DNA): TGTGCCAGCTCCCCCCTGTCGGACCGGGAGCAGTACTTC. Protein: CASSPLSDREQYF.

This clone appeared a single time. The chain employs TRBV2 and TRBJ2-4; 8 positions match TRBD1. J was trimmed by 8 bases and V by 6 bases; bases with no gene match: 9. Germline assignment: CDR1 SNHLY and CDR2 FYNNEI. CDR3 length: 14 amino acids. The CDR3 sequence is CASRSTRGLDIQYF. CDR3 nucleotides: TGTGCCAGCAGAAGTACCAGGGGGCTGGACATTCAGTACTTC.

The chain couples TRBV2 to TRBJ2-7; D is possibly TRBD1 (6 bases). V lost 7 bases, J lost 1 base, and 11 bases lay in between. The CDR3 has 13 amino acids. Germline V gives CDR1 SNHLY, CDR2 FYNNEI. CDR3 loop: CASIDRPSYEQYF. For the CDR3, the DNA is TGTGCCAGCATTGACAGGCCTTCCTACGAGCAGTACTTC.

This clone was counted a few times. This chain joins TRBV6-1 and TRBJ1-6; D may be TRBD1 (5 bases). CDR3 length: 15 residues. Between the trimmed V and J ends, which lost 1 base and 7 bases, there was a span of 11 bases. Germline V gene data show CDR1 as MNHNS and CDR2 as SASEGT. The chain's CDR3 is CASSEGWGSNSPLHF. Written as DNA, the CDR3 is TGTGCCAGCAGTGAAGGGTGGGGGTCCAATTCACCCCTCCACTTT.

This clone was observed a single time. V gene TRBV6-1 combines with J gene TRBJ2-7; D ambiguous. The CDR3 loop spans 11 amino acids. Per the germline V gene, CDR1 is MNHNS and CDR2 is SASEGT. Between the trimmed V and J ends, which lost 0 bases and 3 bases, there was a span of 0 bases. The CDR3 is CASSEAYEQYF. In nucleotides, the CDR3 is TGTGCCAGCAGTGAAGCCTACGAGCAGTACTTC.

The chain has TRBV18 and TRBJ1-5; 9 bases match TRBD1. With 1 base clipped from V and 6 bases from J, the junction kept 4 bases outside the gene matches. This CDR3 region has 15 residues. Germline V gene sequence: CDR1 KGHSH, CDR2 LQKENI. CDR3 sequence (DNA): TGTGCCAGCTCACCACAACAGGGGGCGGGTCAGCCCCAGCATTTT. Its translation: CASSPQQGAGQPQHF.

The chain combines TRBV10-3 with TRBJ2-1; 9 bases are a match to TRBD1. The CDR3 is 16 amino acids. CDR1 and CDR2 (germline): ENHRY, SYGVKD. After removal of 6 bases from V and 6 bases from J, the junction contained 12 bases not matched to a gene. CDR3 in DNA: TGTGCCATCAGGGATATAGACAGGGGGGTGGGCAATGAGCAGTTCTTC. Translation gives CAIRDIDRGVGNEQFF.

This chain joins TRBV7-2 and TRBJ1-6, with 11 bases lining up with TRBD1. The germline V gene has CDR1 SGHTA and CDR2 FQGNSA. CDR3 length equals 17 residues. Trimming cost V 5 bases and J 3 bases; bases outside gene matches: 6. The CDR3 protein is CASSRMGQGVYNSPLHF. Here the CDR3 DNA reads TGTGCCAGCAGCCGAATGGGACAGGGGGTCTATAATTCACCCCTCCACTTT.

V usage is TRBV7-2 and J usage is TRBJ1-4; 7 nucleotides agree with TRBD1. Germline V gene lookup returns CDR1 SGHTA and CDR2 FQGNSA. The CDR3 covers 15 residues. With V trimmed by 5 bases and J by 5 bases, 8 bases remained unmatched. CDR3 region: CASSGHRGSNEKLFF. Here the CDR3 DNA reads TGTGCCAGCAGCGGACACAGGGGCTCGAATGAAAAACTGTTTTTT.

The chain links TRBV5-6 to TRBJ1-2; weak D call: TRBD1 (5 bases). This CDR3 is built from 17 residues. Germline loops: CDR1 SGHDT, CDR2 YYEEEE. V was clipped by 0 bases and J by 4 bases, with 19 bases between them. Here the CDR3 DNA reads TGTGCCAGCAGCTTGGCATTTACCGGGACGGCCTCCTATGGCTACACCTTC. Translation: CASSLAFTGTASYGYTF.

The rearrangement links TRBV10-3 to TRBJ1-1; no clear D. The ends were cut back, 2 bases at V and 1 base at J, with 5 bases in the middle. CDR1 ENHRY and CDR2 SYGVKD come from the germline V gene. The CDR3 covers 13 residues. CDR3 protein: CAISENGNTEAFF. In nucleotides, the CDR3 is TGTGCCATCAGTGAGAACGGGAACACTGAAGCTTTCTTT.

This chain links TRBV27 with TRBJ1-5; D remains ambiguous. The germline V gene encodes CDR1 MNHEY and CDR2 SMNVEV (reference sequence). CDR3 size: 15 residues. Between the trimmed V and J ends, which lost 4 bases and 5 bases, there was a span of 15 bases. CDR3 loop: CASSSPPGRDQPQHF. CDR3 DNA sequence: TGTGCCAGCAGTTCCCCTCCAGGCCGCGATCAGCCCCAGCATTTT.

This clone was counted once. DNA of the CDR3: TGTGCCAGCAGCTGGGACCAAGGGGTTGGGGGCTACACCTTC. Its translation is CASSWDQGVGGYTF. The V gene is TRBV7-2, the J gene TRBJ1-2, with TRBD1 as a possible D gene (5 bases). Germline V gene data show CDR1 as SGHTA and CDR2 as FQGNSA. The CDR3 has 14 amino acids. Trimming removed 4 bases at V and 8 bases at J, with 17 bases between.

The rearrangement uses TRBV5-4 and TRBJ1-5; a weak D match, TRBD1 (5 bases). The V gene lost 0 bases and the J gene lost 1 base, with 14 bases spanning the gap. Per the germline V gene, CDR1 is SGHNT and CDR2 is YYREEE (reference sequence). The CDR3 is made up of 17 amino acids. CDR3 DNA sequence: TGTGCCAGCAGCTTGGTAGGAGTCGGGGGAAGCAATCAGCCCCAGCATTTT. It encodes CASSLVGVGGSNQPQHF.

This CDR3 is CASSVGGTPLHF. In DNA, the CDR3 is TGTGCCAGCAGCGTTGGGGGTACGCCCCTCCACTTT. V is TRBV9 and J is TRBJ1-6, with D possibly matching TRBD1 (5 bases). V shed 2 bases and J shed 13 bases, with 10 bases lying between them. This CDR3 comprises 12 residues. Germline CDR1 and CDR2: SGDLS and YYNGEE.

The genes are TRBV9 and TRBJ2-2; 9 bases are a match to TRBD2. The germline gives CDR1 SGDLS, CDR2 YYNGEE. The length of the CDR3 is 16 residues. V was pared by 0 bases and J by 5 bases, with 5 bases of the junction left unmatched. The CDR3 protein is CASSVEASGATGELFF. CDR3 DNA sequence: TGTGCCAGCAGCGTAGAGGCTAGCGGGGCTACCGGGGAGCTGTTTTTT.

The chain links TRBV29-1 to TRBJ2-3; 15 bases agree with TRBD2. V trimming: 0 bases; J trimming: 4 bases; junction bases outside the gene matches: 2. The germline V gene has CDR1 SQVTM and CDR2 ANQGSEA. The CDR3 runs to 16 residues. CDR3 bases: TGCAGCGTTGAAGAAGGACTAGCGGGGGGGCCAGATACGCAGTATTTT. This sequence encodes CSVEEGLAGGPDTQYF.

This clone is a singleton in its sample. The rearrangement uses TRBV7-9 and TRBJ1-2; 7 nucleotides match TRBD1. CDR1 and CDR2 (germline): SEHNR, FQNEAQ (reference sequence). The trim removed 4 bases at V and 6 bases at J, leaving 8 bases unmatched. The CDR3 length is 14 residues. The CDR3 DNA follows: TGTGCCAGCAGCTCCCACGCGACAGGGAATGGCTACACCTTC. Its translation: CASSSHATGNGYTF.

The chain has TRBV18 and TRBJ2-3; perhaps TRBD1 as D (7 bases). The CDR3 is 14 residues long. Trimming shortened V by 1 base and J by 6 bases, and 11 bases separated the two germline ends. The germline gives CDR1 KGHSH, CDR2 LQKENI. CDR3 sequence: CASSPQEGQDTQYF. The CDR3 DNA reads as TGTGCCAGCTCACCACAGGAGGGACAGGATACGCAGTATTTT. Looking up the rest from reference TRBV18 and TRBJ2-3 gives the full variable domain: NAGVMQNPRHLVRRRGQEARLRCSPMKGHSHVYWYRQLPEEGLKFMVYLQKENIIDESGMPKERFSAEFPKEGPSILRIQQVVRGDSAAYFCASSPQEGQDTQYFGPGTRLTVL.

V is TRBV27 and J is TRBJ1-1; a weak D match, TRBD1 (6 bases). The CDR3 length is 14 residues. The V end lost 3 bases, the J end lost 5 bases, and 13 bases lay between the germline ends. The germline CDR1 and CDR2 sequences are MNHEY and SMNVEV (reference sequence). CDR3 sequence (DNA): TGTGCCAGCAGTTTGAACAGGGTTGCGACTGAAGCTTTCTTT. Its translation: CASSLNRVATEAFF.